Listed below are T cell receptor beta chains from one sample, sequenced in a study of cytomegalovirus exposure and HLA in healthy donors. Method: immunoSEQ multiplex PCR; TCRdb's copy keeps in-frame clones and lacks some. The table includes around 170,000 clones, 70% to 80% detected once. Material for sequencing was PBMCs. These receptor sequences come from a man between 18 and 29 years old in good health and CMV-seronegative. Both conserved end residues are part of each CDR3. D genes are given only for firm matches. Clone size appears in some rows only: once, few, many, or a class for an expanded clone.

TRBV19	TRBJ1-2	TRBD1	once	TGTGCCAGTACCTACAACCGGGACAGGGTTTTGGGAGGCTACACCTTC	CASTYNRDRVLGGYTF
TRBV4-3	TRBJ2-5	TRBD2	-	TGCGCCAGCCTCGGGACTAGCGGGGGGGCGGGGGAAGAGACCCAGTACTTC	CASLGTSGGAGEETQYF
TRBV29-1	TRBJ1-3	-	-	TGCAGCGTTCTATCCTCGGCGGGCGGAAACACCATATATTTT	CSVLSSAGGNTIYF
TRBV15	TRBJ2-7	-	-	TGTGCCACCAGCAGAGTGGCCGGGGCCTACGAGCAGTACTTC	CATSRVAGAYEQYF
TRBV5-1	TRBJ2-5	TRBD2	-	TGCGCCAGCAGCTTGGCCGGGACTAGCCAAGAGACCCAGTACTTC	CASSLAGTSQETQYF
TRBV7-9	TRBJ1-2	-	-	TGTTCCAGCAGCGTTGTAGGGACTCAGTATGGCTACACCTTC	CSSSVVGTQYGYTF
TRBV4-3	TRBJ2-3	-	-	TGCGCCAGCAGCCAAGGCCAGGTCAGCACAGATACGCAGTATTTT	CASSQGQVSTDTQYF
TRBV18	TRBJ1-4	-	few	TGTGCCAGCTCACCGACTGGAACTAATGAAAAACTGTTTTTT	CASSPTGTNEKLFF
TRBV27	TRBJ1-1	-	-	TGTGCCAGCAGTTTATCCGCAGGGGTCACTGAAGCTTTCTTT	CASSLSAGVTEAFF
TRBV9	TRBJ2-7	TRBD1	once	TGTGCCAGCAGCCCACGGACCACAGGGGGGTACGAGCAGTACTTC	CASSPRTTGGYEQYF
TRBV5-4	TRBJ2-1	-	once	TGTGCCAGCAGCTTGTCAGGGAGGAATGAGCAGTTCTTC	CASSLSGRNEQFF
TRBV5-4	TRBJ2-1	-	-	TGTGCCAGCAGCTTGCTCGGGGTGTTCTACAATGAGCAGTTCTTC	CASSLLGVFYNEQFF
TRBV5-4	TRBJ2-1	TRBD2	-	TGTGCCAGCAGCTCCCGACTAGCCAATGAGCAGTTCTTC	CASSSRLANEQFF
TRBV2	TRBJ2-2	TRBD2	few	TGTGCCAGCAGTGACGGGGCGGGGGGGTACACCGGGGAGCTGTTTTTT	CASSDGAGGYTGELFF
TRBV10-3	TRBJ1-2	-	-	TGTGCCATCAGTGAGTCTGTCCGGGGCTATGGCTACACCTTC	CAISESVRGYGYTF
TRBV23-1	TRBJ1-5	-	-	TGCGCCAGCAGAACAGGGATGGGAACTAGGGGCAATCAGCCCCAGCATTTT	CASRTGMGTRGNQPQHF
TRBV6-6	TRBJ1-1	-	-	TGTGCCAGCAGTTACTCGAGGGCGAACACTGAAGCTTTCTTT	CASSYSRANTEAFF
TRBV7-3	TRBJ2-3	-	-	TGTGCCAGCAGCGCCTCGGGGGTTCCAGATACGCAGTATTTT	CASSASGVPDTQYF
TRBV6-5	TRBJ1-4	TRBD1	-	TGTGCCAGCAGTCTCGGGACAGGGAATGAAAAACTGTTTTTT	CASSLGTGNEKLFF
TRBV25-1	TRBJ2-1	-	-	TGTGCCAGCAGTGAATGGGGGCTCAAGGGCTACAATGAGCAGTTCTTC	CASSEWGLKGYNEQFF
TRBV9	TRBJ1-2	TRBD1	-	TGTGCCAGCAGCGTGCTCTGGACAGGGAGTTATGGCTACACCTTC	CASSVLWTGSYGYTF
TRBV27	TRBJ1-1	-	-	TGTGCCAGCAGTTTAGAAGCATCCATGAACACTGAAGCTTTCTTT	CASSLEASMNTEAFF
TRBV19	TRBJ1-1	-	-	TGTGCCAGTACGCCCGGGTATCCGGACACTGAAGCTTTCTTT	CASTPGYPDTEAFF